This T cell receptor (beta chain) was recovered during a study of cytomegalovirus exposure and HLA in healthy donors. Study details: Sequencing of some 190 million T cells in an earlier analysis found under 120 million unique TCR beta sequences. Unique TCRs from HLA-typed donors, 85 million to 100 million of them, were held in an early data release.

Turning to this clone: Its antigen is currently unknown.

Study-wide findings and caveats: Some V segments, TRBV6-2 and TRBV6-3 among them, were indistinguishable and were therefore excluded.

CDR1 and CDR2 (germline): MGHRA, YSYEKL. There are 18 residues in the CDR3. After removal of 3 bases from V and 2 bases from J, the junction contained 15 bases not matched to a gene. 60 Vbeta and 13 Jbeta primers were used in PCR. In the authors' methods: The authors later counted 65 million to 90 million unique TCR beta chains, roughly 10 million of them shared. The data were produced by immunoSEQ multiplex PCR, yet TCRdb's version contains in-frame clones alone and is incomplete. Clone size and the V and J calls come from that table; the DNA yielded D and trimming. The sample lists over 100,000 clones; roughly 80% were seen once.

Sequencing input: PBMCs. The J gene is TRBJ2-7, the V gene TRBV4-1, with TRBD1 identical over 8 bases. This clonotype was sampled from a man aged 30 to 45 in good health and CMV-seropositive. CDR3 sequence reads: CASSHQNFIGQGPYEQYF. The CDR3 DNA reads as TGCGCCAGCAGCCACCAAAACTTTATCGGACAGGGCCCCTACGAGCAGTACTTC.